Listed here is a single T cell receptor beta chain. Primers for the PCR totalled 60 Vbeta and 13 Jbeta. The table came from immunoSEQ multiplex PCR; TCRdb's copy has only in-frame clones and leaves some out. This table has approximately 130,000 clones, roughly three quarters appearing once. The CDR3 is 15 amino acids. Trimming left V 0 bases short and J 1 base short, with 9 bases between. Germline CDR1 is LGHNA and CDR2 is YSLEER. The data belong to a study of cytomegalovirus exposure and HLA in healthy donors. Sequencing used PBMCs. The rearrangement uses TRBV4-3 and TRBJ1-1; D unclear. This TCR came from a man younger than 40 in good health and CMV-seronegative. The CDR3 spells CASSQDGRANTEAFF. CDR3 sequence (DNA): TGCGCCAGCAGCCAAGATGGGCGGGCGAACACTGAAGCTTTCTTT.